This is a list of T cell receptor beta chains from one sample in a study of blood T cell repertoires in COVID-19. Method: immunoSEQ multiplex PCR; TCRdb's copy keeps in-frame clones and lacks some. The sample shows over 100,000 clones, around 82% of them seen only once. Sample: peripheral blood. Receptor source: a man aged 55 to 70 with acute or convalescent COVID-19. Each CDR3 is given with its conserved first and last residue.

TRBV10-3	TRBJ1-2	CASKTGEGYGYTF
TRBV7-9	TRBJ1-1	CASRSTTGVGNTEAFF
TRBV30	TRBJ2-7	CAWSPPGQDPYEQYF
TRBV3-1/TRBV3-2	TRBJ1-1	CASSLGQMNTEAFF
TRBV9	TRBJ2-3	CASSVGPRGSGTDTQYF
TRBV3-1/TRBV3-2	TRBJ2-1	CASGPTGGNEQFF
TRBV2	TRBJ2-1	CASSSFGGAVSNEQFF
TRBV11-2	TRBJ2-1	CASSFDPGTGGSGQFF
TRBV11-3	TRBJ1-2	CASSPTGDYGYTF
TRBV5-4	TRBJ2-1	CASRPSWGDLHEQFF
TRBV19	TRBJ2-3	CASRAKGTDTQYF
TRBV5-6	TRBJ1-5	CASSSTDSNQPQHF
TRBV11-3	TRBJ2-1	CASSLGRGLEFNEQFF
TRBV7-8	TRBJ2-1	CASSPPLRDRAHNEQFF
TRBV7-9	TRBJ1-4	CASSLDLDREKLFF
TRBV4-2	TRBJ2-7	CASSQGEGVGGSYEQYF
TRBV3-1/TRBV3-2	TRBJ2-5	CASSQALGVGETQYF
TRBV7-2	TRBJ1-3	CASSLYFNGAGGNTIYF
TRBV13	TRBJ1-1	CASSTGQGRGNTEAFF
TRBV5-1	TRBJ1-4	CASSSGQGGDEKLFF
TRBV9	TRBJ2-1	CASSVAGRGAARGEQFF
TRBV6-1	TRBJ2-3	CASSDSGSGSDTQYF
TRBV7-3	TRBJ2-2	CASSLSPTSGSTTGELFF
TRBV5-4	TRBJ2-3	CASSLTIGTDTQYF
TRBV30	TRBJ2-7	CAWSVSGVSYEQYF
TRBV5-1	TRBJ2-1	CASSSPGQGNNEQFF
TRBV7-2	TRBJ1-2	CASSLDDSYYGYTF
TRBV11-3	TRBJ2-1	CASSARLAGKDEQFF
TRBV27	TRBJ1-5	CASSYTGQGALYSNQPQHF
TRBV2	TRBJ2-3	CASSELAEGWNTQYF
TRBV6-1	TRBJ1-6	CASSEYSLYNSPLHF
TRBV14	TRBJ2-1	CASSQVSGTSGSFDNEQFF
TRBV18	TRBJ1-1	CASSPGVEVTEAFF
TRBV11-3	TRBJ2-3	CASSPGGGVSGTDTQYF
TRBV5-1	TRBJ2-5	CASSPGHLRETQYF
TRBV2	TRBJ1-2	CASSETGGAYGYTF
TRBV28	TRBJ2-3	CASMFQAGAGSDTQYF